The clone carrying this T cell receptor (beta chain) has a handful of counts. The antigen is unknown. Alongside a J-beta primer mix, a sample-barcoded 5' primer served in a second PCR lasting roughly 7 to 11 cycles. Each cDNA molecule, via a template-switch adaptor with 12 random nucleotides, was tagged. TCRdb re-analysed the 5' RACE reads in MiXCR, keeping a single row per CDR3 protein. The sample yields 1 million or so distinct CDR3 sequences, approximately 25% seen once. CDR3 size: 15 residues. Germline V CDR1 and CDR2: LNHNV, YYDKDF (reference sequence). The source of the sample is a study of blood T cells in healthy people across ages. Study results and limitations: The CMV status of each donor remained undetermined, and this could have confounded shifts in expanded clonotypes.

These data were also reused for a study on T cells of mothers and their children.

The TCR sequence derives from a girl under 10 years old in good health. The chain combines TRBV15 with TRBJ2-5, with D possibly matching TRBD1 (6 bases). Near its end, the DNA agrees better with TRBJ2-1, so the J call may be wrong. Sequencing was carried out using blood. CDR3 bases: TGTGCCACCAGCAGAGGCCGGGACACTTTGGGTGAGCAGTTCTTC. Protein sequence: CATSRGRDTLGEQFF.